Here is one TCR beta chain with its context. Pooled samples include second doses given at about 4 or 12 weeks. Produced via immunoSEQ multiplex PCR; TCRdb's table is partial and in-frame only. Among around 150,000 clones listed, roughly 88% were seen once. Per germline, CDR1 SGDLS and CDR2 YYNGEE. V was shortened by 0 bases and J by 1 base, with 14 bases between the two germline ends. The CDR3 is 16 amino acids. The data were taken from a study of T cell responses to AZD1222 COVID-19 vaccine. This chain links TRBV9 with TRBJ2-7, with no clear D. The TCR sequence derives from an adult who received the AZD1222 COVID-19 vaccine. The sequencing used peripheral blood, collected 28 days after the second AZD1222 dose. The CDR3 spells CASSVVPGLDSYEQYF. CDR3 nucleotides: TGTGCCAGCAGCGTAGTACCTGGGCTCGATTCCTACGAGCAGTACTTC.